What follows are 27 T cell receptor beta chains derived from one specimen sequenced in a study of blood T cells in healthy people across ages. Next came a second PCR, run for about 7 to 12 cycles, which used a sample-barcoded 5' primer along with a J-beta primer mix. In TCRdb, the 5' RACE reads were re-called with MiXCR into one record per CDR3 protein. Here the sample spans roughly 800,000 distinct CDR3 sequences, 20% to 25% being singletons. This sample was also put to use in a study of T cells of mothers and their children.

Sequencing was done on a sample of blood. Every receptor here comes from a boy aged 5-17 years in good health.

The chain combines TRBV28 with TRBJ2-5, with D hard to call. Judging by the DNA end, TRBJ2-7 fits better; the J call may be wrong. Germline assignment: CDR1 MDHEN and CDR2 SYDVKM. This CDR3 has 13 amino acids. This CDR3 is CASSAAFPYEQYF. In DNA form, the CDR3 reads TGTGCCAGCAGTGCGGCCTTCCCCTACGAGCAGTACTTC.

The chain uses TRBV9 and TRBJ2-5; 9 nucleotides agree with TRBD2. The assigned J gene may be wrong: the sequence end matches TRBJ2-1 better. CDR1 is SGDLS, CDR2 YYNGEE, per germline. CDR3 length: 16 residues. The CDR3 DNA follows: TGTGCCAGCAGCGTAGGTAGTAGCGGGAGATTGAATGAGCAGTTCTTC. This encodes CASSVGSSGRLNEQFF.

The sample holds one count of this clonotype. The gene calls are TRBV2 and TRBJ2-5, with TRBD2 matching 11 bases. CDR1 is SNHLY, CDR2 FYNNEI, per germline. There are 16 residues in the CDR3. Trimming removed 4 bases from V and 3 bases from J; junction bases left unmatched: 7. The CDR3 reads CASSAGVTSGKETQYF. The CDR3 nucleotides read TGTGCCAGCAGTGCGGGGGTGACTAGCGGGAAAGAGACCCAGTACTTC.

This clonotype was seen a few times. The V call is TRBV4-3, the J call TRBJ2-1, with D uncertain. Germline V gives CDR1 LGHNA, CDR2 YSLEER. V lost 1 base and J lost 0, with 7 bases in between. The length of the CDR3 is 15 residues. The CDR3 DNA reads as TGCGCCAGCAGCCAAGGCTCGGCCTCCTACAATGAGCAGTTCTTC. It specifies CASSQGSASYNEQFF.

The chain has TRBV4-2 and TRBJ1-5; no reliable D call. With 1 base removed from V and 7 bases from J, the gap between germline ends came to 8 bases. CDR1 is LGHNA and CDR2 is YNFKEQ in the germline V gene. The CDR3 totals 13 residues. The CDR3 region is CASSQGTGQPQHF. The DNA for the CDR3 is TGTGCCAGCAGCCAAGGGACGGGGCAGCCCCAGCATTTT.

This clonotype was observed a few times. The chain uses TRBV24-1 and TRBJ2-4, with D perhaps assigned TRBD1 or TRBD2 (5 bases each). The V gene's germline CDR1 is KGHDR and CDR2 SFDVKD. With 4 bases removed from V and 8 bases from J, the gap between germline ends came to 20 bases. This CDR3 has 16 residues. In DNA form, the CDR3 reads TGTGCCACCAGTGACACCACCGGGGCCGGCATAGACATTCAGTACTTC. Amino acids: CATSDTTGAGIDIQYF.

This clonotype was counted only a few times. This chain links TRBV5-8 with TRBJ1-1; no clear D. With 2 bases removed from V and 7 bases from J, the gap between germline ends came to 12 bases. In germline, CDR1 is SGHTS, CDR2 YDEGEE. The CDR3 totals 13 residues. CDR3 amino acids: CASSFRSGGEAFF. In nucleotides, the CDR3 is TGTGCCAGCAGCTTTAGATCCGGCGGTGAAGCTTTCTTT.

The table lists this clonotype with a count of one. The chain links TRBV5-1 to TRBJ2-4; D possibly uses TRBD1 or TRBD2 (5 bases each). The germline CDR1 and CDR2 sequences are SGHRS and YFSETQ. The V end lost 4 bases, the J end lost 5 bases, and 10 bases lay between the germline ends. The CDR3 spans 13 residues. CDR3 DNA sequence: TGCGCCAGCAGCGGGGACCTGGAAAACATTCAGTACTTC. Translated, it gives CASSGDLENIQYF.

This clonotype was counted only a few times. This chain uses TRBV4-1 with TRBJ2-3; no firm D call. V lost 4 bases and J 6 bases, leaving 14 bases between the germline ends. Germline V gives CDR1 MGHRA, CDR2 YSYEKL. The CDR3 runs 14 residues. In nucleotides, the CDR3 is TGCGCCAGCAGCCCTCTTTCTGGAGCTGATACGCAGTATTTT. This encodes CASSPLSGADTQYF.

This clonotype was seen a handful of times. The V and J genes are TRBV28 and TRBJ2-5; 7 nucleotides line up with TRBD1. Trimming at V came to 3 bases and at J to 1 base, leaving 5 bases not matched to a gene. Germline V lookup: CDR1 MDHEN, CDR2 SYDVKM. The CDR3 has 15 residues. The CDR3 loop reads CASSFPRTGQETQYF. Written as DNA, the CDR3 is TGTGCCAGCAGTTTTCCCCGGACAGGCCAAGAGACCCAGTACTTC. Based on the CDR3 plus reference TRBV28 and TRBJ2-5, the full variable domain is DVKVTQSSRYLVKRTGEKVFLECVQDMDHENMFWYRQDPGLGLRLIYFSYDVKMKEKGDIPEGYSVSREKKERFSLILESASTNQTSMYLCASSFPRTGQETQYFGPGTRLLVL.

A word on this clonotype: Sequence at one end of the junction differs from germline and may be a read error. The V call is TRBV4-1, the J call TRBJ2-3, with D perhaps TRBD1 (7 bases). The CDR3 length is 16 residues. Looked up from germline, CDR1 is MGHRA and CDR2 is YSYEKL. The CDR3 nucleotides are TGCGCCGGCAGCCAAGGAGGGACAGCCGTAACAGATACGCAGTATTTT. Translated: CAGSQGGTAVTDTQYF.

The chain couples TRBV12-3 or TRBV12-4 to TRBJ2-1; TRBD1 matches 7 bases. The DNA end favors TRBJ2-5, so the J call may be wrong. This CDR3 region has 15 residues. Here the CDR3 DNA reads TGTGCCAGCAGTTCTCGAGGGGGCCCGAGGGAGACCCAGTACTTC. Protein product: CASSSRGGPRETQYF.

CDR3 amino acids: CAIHKRPAENTGELFF. The CDR3 region has the DNA TGTGCCATCCATAAGCGGCCAGCGGAGAACACCGGGGAGCTGTTTTTT. The chain recombines TRBV10-3 with TRBJ2-2; possibly TRBD2 for D (5 bases). This CDR3 is built from 16 residues. Trimming removed 8 bases from V and 1 base from J, with 17 bases in between. Germline V gene sequence: CDR1 ENHRY, CDR2 SYGVKD.

The gene calls are TRBV28 and TRBJ2-1; D is ambiguous. The J call could be wrong; TRBJ2-7 is a better fit for the DNA end. The CDR3 is made up of 12 amino acids. The germline V gene encodes CDR1 MDHEN and CDR2 SYDVKM. CDR3 in amino acids: CASNQQYYEQYF. The CDR3 nucleotides are TGTGCCAGCAATCAACAGTACTACGAGCAGTACTTC.

This clonotype was detected a few times. V gene TRBV12-3 or TRBV12-4 combines with J gene TRBJ1-5, with 12 nucleotides matching TRBD1. This CDR3 is 16 amino acids long. Unmatched junction bases numbered 3, after V lost 0 bases and J lost 6 bases. CDR3: CASSLAGTGGFQPQHF. In DNA, the CDR3 is TGTGCCAGCAGTTTAGCAGGGACAGGGGGCTTTCAGCCCCAGCATTTT.

This clonotype was detected only a few times. This sequence joins TRBV4-2 and TRBJ2-1; 7 positions match TRBD1. With V trimmed by 4 bases and J by 8 bases, 14 bases remained unmatched. CDR3 length: 16 amino acids. From germline, CDR1 is LGHNA and CDR2 YNFKEQ. This chain's CDR3 is CASSPPDQGVSDEQFF. CDR3 DNA: TGTGCCAGCAGCCCTCCGGATCAGGGGGTCTCGGATGAGCAGTTCTTC.

This clonotype occurred a few times. The chain recombines TRBV13 with TRBJ2-2; 11 nucleotides line up with TRBD1. CDR3 size: 15 residues. V lost 8 bases to trimming and J lost 3 bases; unmatched junction nucleotides: 5. Germline V gene sequence: CDR1 PRHDT, CDR2 FYEKMQ (reference sequence). The DNA of the CDR3 is TGTGCCAGCGACTGGACAGGGGGCCACACCGGGGAGCTGTTTTTT. Amino acids: CASDWTGGHTGELFF. The full variable domain, with the rest looked up from reference TRBV13 and TRBJ2-2, is AAGVIQSPRHLIKEKRETATLKCYPIPRHDTVYWYQQGPGQDPQFLISFYEKMQSDKGSIPDRFSAQQFSDYHSELNMSSLELGDSALYFCASDWTGGHTGELFFGEGSRLTVL.

There are a few counts of this clonotype. The chain has TRBV15 and TRBJ2-5, with 7 bases aligning to TRBD1. The germline gives CDR1 LNHNV, CDR2 YYDKDF (reference sequence). V shed 5 bases and J 5 bases; nucleotides not matched to a gene: 8. The CDR3 totals 14 residues. CDR3 amino acids: CATSPGQARETQYF. The CDR3 DNA reads as TGTGCCACCAGCCCCGGACAGGCTCGGGAGACCCAGTACTTC.

This clonotype has only a few counts. In nucleotides, the CDR3 is TGCAGTGCTAGACCCCCGGGACAGGGGATCTACGAGCAGTACTTC. It is translated as CSARPPGQGIYEQYF. The genes are TRBV20-1 and TRBJ2-7; 10 bases agree with TRBD1. The CDR3 has 15 amino acids. V gave up 2 bases and J gave up 3 bases; unmatched junction bases: 7. The germline gives CDR1 DFQATT, CDR2 SNEGSKA (reference sequence).

The chain combines TRBV9 with TRBJ1-6, with D maybe TRBD1 (5 bases). V was clipped by 4 bases and J by 9 bases, with 14 bases between them. CDR1 is SGDLS and CDR2 is YYNGEE in the germline V gene. This CDR3 is 14 amino acids long. The CDR3 DNA reads as TGTGCCAGCAGCCCCCAGGGAACAGGTTCACCCCTCCACTTT. As protein: CASSPQGTGSPLHF.

The chain is built from TRBV20-1 and TRBJ2-1, with D hard to call. The V gene's germline CDR1 is DFQATT and CDR2 SNEGSKA (reference sequence). Trimming left V 7 bases short and J 1 base short, with 14 bases between. The CDR3 spans 14 residues. DNA for the CDR3: TGCAGTGGAGTAACAGACCCTTCCTACAATGAGCAGTTCTTC. Translation: CSGVTDPSYNEQFF.

This clonotype was recorded a few times. The chain is built from TRBV3-1 and TRBJ2-5; 8 bases agree with TRBD2. The end of the DNA fits TRBJ2-1 better, so the J call may be wrong. Germline CDR1 is LGHDT and CDR2 is YNNKEL (reference sequence). The CDR3 runs 17 residues. This chain's CDR3 is CASSQEVSREAYNEQFF. CDR3 sequence (DNA): TGTGCCAGCAGCCAAGAAGTTTCGCGGGAGGCCTACAATGAGCAGTTCTTC.

This chain joins TRBV7-9 and TRBJ2-5, with 7 bases identical to TRBD2. Near its end, the DNA agrees better with TRBJ2-1, so the J call may be wrong. Germline V lookup: CDR1 SEHNR, CDR2 FQNEAQ (reference sequence). The CDR3 is 16 residues long. CDR3 protein: CASRPLGGVIPNEQFF. For the CDR3, the DNA is TGTGCCAGCAGGCCTCTTGGGGGGGTAATACCCAATGAGCAGTTCTTC.

J is TRBJ2-7 and V is TRBV9, with D possibly being TRBD1 (5 bases). CDR3 length: 15 amino acids. V was shortened by 5 bases and J by 2 bases, with 17 bases between the two germline ends. Germline CDR1 and CDR2: SGDLS and YYNGEE. CDR3: CASSTMDKYPYEQYF. The DNA for the CDR3 is TGTGCCAGCAGTACCATGGACAAATACCCCTACGAGCAGTACTTC. Together with reference TRBV9 and TRBJ2-7, the CDR3 gives the full variable domain: DSGVTQTPKHLITATGQRVTLRCSPRSGDLSVYWYQQSLDQGLQFLIQYYNGEERAKGNILERFSAQQFPDLHSELNLSSLELGDSALYFCASSTMDKYPYEQYFGPGTRLTVT.

Regarding this clonotype: The germline gene is not matched at one end of the junction; a read error may be the cause. J is TRBJ2-1 and V is TRBV7-7, with D perhaps matching TRBD2 (6 bases). Germline V gene sequence: CDR1 SSHAT, CDR2 FNYEAQ (reference sequence). The CDR3 runs 15 residues. The CDR3 spells CASSLKAGIYNEQFF. The CDR3 DNA reads TGTGCTAGCAGCTTAAAGGCGGGGATATACAATGAGCAGTTCTTC.

V gene TRBV5-6 combines with J gene TRBJ1-2; TRBD1 matches 10 bases. After removal of 4 bases from V and 4 bases from J, the junction contained 7 bases not matched to a gene. The germline gives CDR1 SGHDT, CDR2 YYEEEE. This CDR3 region has 15 residues. CDR3 nucleotide sequence: TGTGCCAGCAGCCCGGGGGACAGGGGTACCTATGGCTACACCTTC. Amino acids: CASSPGDRGTYGYTF.

With respect to this clonotype: A junction end diverges from the germline sequence, so it may reflect a read error. The rearrangement uses TRBV20-1 and TRBJ2-5; TRBD2 matches 9 bases. The CDR3 has 16 residues. Germline CDR1 and CDR2: DFQATT and SNEGSKA (reference sequence). CDR3 sequence reads: CSARDHLAGNLEPSVF. CDR3 nucleotide sequence: TGCAGTGCTAGAGATCACCTAGCGGGGAACTTAGAACCTTCGGTCTTC.